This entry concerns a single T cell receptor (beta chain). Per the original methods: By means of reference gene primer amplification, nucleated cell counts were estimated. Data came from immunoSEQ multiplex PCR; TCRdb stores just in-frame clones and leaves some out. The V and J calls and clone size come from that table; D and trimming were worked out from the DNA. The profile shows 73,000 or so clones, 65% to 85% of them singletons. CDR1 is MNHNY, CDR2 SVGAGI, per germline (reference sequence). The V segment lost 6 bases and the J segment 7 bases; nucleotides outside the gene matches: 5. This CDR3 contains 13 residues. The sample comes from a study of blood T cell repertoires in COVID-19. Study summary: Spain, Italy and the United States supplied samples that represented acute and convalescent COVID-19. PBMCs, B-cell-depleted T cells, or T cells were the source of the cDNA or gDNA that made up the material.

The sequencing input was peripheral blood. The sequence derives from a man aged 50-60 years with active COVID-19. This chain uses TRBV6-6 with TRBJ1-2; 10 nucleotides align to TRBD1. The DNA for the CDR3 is TGTGCCAGCAGCAGCCGGGACAGGGGTGGCTACACCTTC. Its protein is CASSSRDRGGYTF.